This T cell receptor (beta chain) was sequenced for a study of T-cell memory formation after mild COVID-19. About the study: Among the donors, TCR clusters were largely specific to each donor. General observations from the study: Later expanders leaned CD4+, whereas day 15 to 85 contracting clones were balanced CD4/CD8.

The CDR3 runs 13 residues. Trimming removed 5 bases from V and 2 bases from J; junction bases left unmatched: 3. Germline lookup yields CDR1 SGHAT and CDR2 FQNNGV. UMIs and sample barcodes were carried by the TCR alpha and TCR beta cDNA libraries that 5'RACE produced using constant-segment primers. Via MiXCR, TCRdb re-called the 5' RACE reads, giving one row per CDR3 protein. Of approximately 500,000 distinct CDR3 sequences detected, approximately 25% appear once; the ten largest clones hold approximately 12%. With respect to this clonotype: Antigen specificity is unknown. Being one base from a much bigger clone, this may be a read error.

The sample consisted of PBMCs or a T cell subset sorted from them (not recorded which). This clonotype originated in an adult woman who had mild COVID-19 (a few samples of this study predate the infection). Cell type and time point are not known. This chain joins TRBV11-2 and TRBJ2-7; 7 bases are a match to TRBD1. The CDR3 nucleotides are TGTGCCAGCAGCGCCGGACAGGCCTACGAGCAGTACTTC. Its translation is CASSAGQAYEQYF.